This T cell receptor beta chain was sequenced in a study of vaccination effects on CD4 cells after COVID-19. Before sequencing took place, the ViraFEST assay used viral peptide pools to expand antigen-specific CD4+ T cells. It was after 10 days of culture that CD4+ T cells were isolated. The participants, recipients of two vaccine doses, got either BNT162b2 or mRNA-1273. Germline values: CDR1 MNHEY, CDR2 SVGAGI. The V gene end was trimmed by 5 bases and the J gene end by 4 bases; junction bases not matched to a gene: 3. The CDR3 is 13 residues long. Worth noting for this clone: The antigen remains unidentified.

Method: immunoSEQ multiplex PCR; TCRdb's copy keeps in-frame clones and lacks some. The data hold roughly 59,000 clones, with just under 80% observed a single time. The sequenced sample was CD4+ T cells from PBMCs cultured with HCoV-OC43 spike peptides, obtained after COVID-19 vaccination. Subset indicated: HCoV-OC43 spike overlapping peptide pool stimulation. The chain employs TRBV6-5 and TRBJ2-5; TRBD2 matches 8 bases. The origin of this receptor is a human donor who received a COVID-19 vaccine. CDR3 amino acids: CASSRSGAETQYF. In DNA form, the CDR3 reads TGTGCCAGCAGTCGTAGCGGGGCAGAGACCCAGTACTTC.